This T cell receptor beta chain was sequenced in a study of shared clonotypes between healthy human individuals (dated by TCRdb to the early 2020s). Turning to the overall study: The cohort included three men and two women between 18 and 49 years of age. For each donor, CD4 naive and CD4 memory were each given three plates, CD8 naive was given two plates, and CD8 memory was given one plate. Blood TCR repertoires of roughly five healthy adults were deeply sequenced to estimate repertoire size and the extent of clonotype sharing between individuals. To increase sequencing depth and limit assay-specific biases, different laboratories used diverse techniques to prepare libraries and sequence TCR repertoires. Between about 0.8 and 9 billion PBMCs per donor were obtained by leukapheresis. What the research found in general, with its limitations: Higher generation probabilities were observed for clonotypes shared by all four sorted-subset donors than for non-shared clonotypes. Sampling was restricted to blood, and TCR repertoires in tissues likely differ from the TCR repertoires found in blood. Estimated clonotype richness was generally larger for naive than for memory subsets. The small number of donors limited the genetic and exposure-history diversity represented. Pairwise subsampling led to the expectation that sequencing depth would affect the degree of clonotype sharing among donors. Even with the large sequencing depth, rarefaction of the sorted-subset datasets indicated that sequencing was incomplete. Sharing across several donors was observed for approximately 5% of naive CD4, 3.5% of naive CD8, over 2% of memory CD4, and roughly 0.4% of memory CD8 clonotypes.

The germline ends are 8 bases apart after V is trimmed by 5 bases and J by 0 bases. Including the terminal cysteine and phenylalanine, the CDR3 comprises 13 residues. Solely the CDR3 DNA is kept, with 39 bases framed from the first base. According to the germline V gene (reference sequence), CDR1 reads MNHEY and CDR2 reads SMNVEV. Using the deep immunoSEQ assay, multiplex PCR amplified TCR CDR3 regions from genomic DNA. Genomic DNA extracted from each cell subset was distributed evenly over all wells of several immunoSEQ 96-well plates, and each plate served as one replicate. For sorted subsets, 150 to 250 ng genomic DNA, equal to some 30,000 T cell genomes, was loaded into each replicate PCR. Purified libraries were quantified with a Qubit 3.0 fluorometer, sized on a Bioanalyzer 2100, and re-quantified with the KAPA Library Quantification kit. Every immunoSEQ 96-well plate was sequenced on a separate single-read 150-cycle Illumina NextSeq 550 flow cell. As for the authors' bioinformatics: Because the immunoSEQ output held only junctional sequences and lacked quality scores, the filtering could not match the filtering applied to full-length reads. To assign V/J genes and CDR3, sequences were annotated using PyIR, a Python wrapper for IgBLAST v1.9, with IMGT germline references. Any read was removed if the V/J assignment was weak (E-value above 1e-6), the CDR3 was missing, or the read contained stop codons, out-of-frame junctions, or ambiguous translated residues. V3J clonotypes were defined by identical inferred V gene, J gene, and CDR3 amino acid sequence. Percentage overlap between repertoires was calculated by dividing the number of shared unique clonotypes by the size of the smaller repertoire. RTK rarefaction, the Chao1 estimator, and Recon v2.1 estimates of unobserved clonotypes were used to assess repertoire richness. For all TCRbeta clonotypes obtained by the gDNA method from a few donors, generation probabilities were computed with OLGA. In TCRdb, the immuneACCESS table is reduced to in-frame sequences with V and J assigned. These tables do not hold every clone; where another copy was compared, an unresolved V gene accounts for under half, and the others remain unexplained. Clone size and the V and J calls come from that table; the DNA yielded D and trimming. The sample contains about 1.5 million clones, nearly 99% of them found a single time. The leading ten clones occupy about 0.4% of the sample.

A note on this clone: Its binding antigen is unknown. Per-base quality was not reported, and no clone a single base away is much larger than it.

Healthy HIV-negative adults with no recently reported acute infections or vaccinations were included as donors. Every donor was a Caucasian adult living in Nashville, Tennessee, USA. Magnetic negative selection was used to enrich CD4+ T cells, after which naive cells were positively selected on CD45RA and the negative fraction became the memory subset. Blood was obtained by leukapheresis, after which PBMCs were separated by Ficoll-Histopaque density gradient centrifugation and cryopreserved in liquid nitrogen vapor phase. Analytical flow cytometry was used to check the purity and quantity of every magnetically sorted T cell population. Each sorted fraction had its genomic DNA isolated and then quantified by UV absorbance on a Nanodrop 2000c.

The chain was built from TRBV27 and TRBJ2-7, with the D gene uncertain. The receptor was isolated from a man aged 30 to 45 in good health. The specimen sequenced was naive CD4+ T cells sorted from blood. The meaning of the sample's cell subset or site label: CD45RA+ positively selected. This receptor has the CDR3 CASSPRSSYEQYF. The DNA sequence is given as TGTGCCAGCAGTCCAAGGAGCTCCTACGAGCAGTACTTC.